A single sample is the source of the 24 T cell receptor beta chains below, sequenced in a study of CD8 T cells in Susac syndrome (dated by TCRdb to the late 2010s). The protocol used for the library was the immunoSEQ multiplex PCR assay. RNA was extracted with the RNeasy kit and roughly 0.5 to 1 ug was reverse transcribed using random hexamers. TCRdb ran its own pipeline on the public reads, namely fastp trimming at Q25 and MiXCR clone calling, and kept in-frame beta chains. CDR3 protein sequences are deduplicated, and each keeps its most common genes and DNA. Here the sample has a few hundred thousand distinct CDR3 sequences; just under 95% occur a single time. The leading ten clones occupy 0.082% of the sample. The sample comprised CD4+ T cells from PBMCs. The source is a human donor with multiple sclerosis.

The rearrangement joins TRBV15 to TRBJ2-4; D might be TRBD2 (6 bases). Trimming removed 0 bases at V and 6 bases at J, with 18 bases between. The germline V gene encodes CDR1 LNHNV and CDR2 YYDKDF (reference sequence). The CDR3 consists of 17 residues. The CDR3 DNA is TGTGCCACCAGCAGAGATCGGCTAGCAGTGGGGGGAAACATTCAGTACTTC. Protein sequence: CATSRDRLAVGGNIQYF.

This clonotype was detected a few times. The chain uses TRBV6-2 or TRBV6-3 and TRBJ2-7, with D uncertain. CDR3 length equals 12 residues. CDR1 MNHEY and CDR2 SVGEGT come from the germline V gene. The V end lost 5 bases, the J end lost 8 bases, and 13 bases lay between the germline ends. The CDR3 DNA reads TGTGCCAGCAGTCCCGGGCCTGCAAAGCAGTACTTC. Translation gives CASSPGPAKQYF.

The chain employs TRBV18 and TRBJ2-1; D gene uncertain. The V and J ends lost 6 bases and 10 bases respectively, with 13 bases between them. CDR1 is KGHSH and CDR2 is LQKENI in the germline V gene. CDR3 length: 12 residues. The CDR3 DNA follows: TGTGCCAGCTCGCCCCGGCGAACCGAGCAGTTCTTC. Protein: CASSPRRTEQFF.

This rearrangement joins TRBV4-2 to TRBJ2-1, with D possibly being TRBD2 (6 bases). The CDR3 length is 13 residues. The germline V gene encodes CDR1 LGHNA and CDR2 YNFKEQ. The V end was cut by 3 bases, the J end by 3 bases, with 6 bases between. The CDR3 reads CASSQRDYNEQFF. DNA of the CDR3: TGTGCCAGCAGCCAGCGGGACTACAATGAGCAGTTCTTC.

The rearrangement links TRBV30 to TRBJ1-1; D is uncertain. Germline loops: CDR1 GTSNPN, CDR2 SVGIG (reference sequence). There are 11 residues in the CDR3. The V end was cut by 2 bases, the J end by 11 bases, with 12 bases between. Here the CDR3 reads CAWSSLGVAFF. CDR3 DNA sequence: TGTGCCTGGAGTTCGCTAGGCGTGGCTTTCTTT.

This chain connects TRBV29-1 to TRBJ1-1; no clear D gene. The CDR3 spans 16 residues. Germline lookup yields CDR1 SQVTM and CDR2 ANQGSEA. Trimming left V 4 bases short and J 6 bases short, with 24 bases between. In nucleotides, the CDR3 is TGCAGCGTTGGTAAAGGGCTTCCCCCTTTCGGCGCTGAAGCTTTCTTT. The encoded protein is CSVGKGLPPFGAEAFF.

The chain carries TRBV5-1 and TRBJ2-7; TRBD2 matches 7 bases. Germline CDR1 reads SGHRS; CDR2 reads YFSETQ. This CDR3 has 17 residues. V shed 3 bases, J shed 7 bases, and the junction held 19 bases outside the gene matches. The CDR3 DNA reads as TGCGCCAGCAGCTCCCAAGACAGCGGGGCCGGACCGCGAGAGCAGTACTTC. Its protein is CASSSQDSGAGPREQYF.

This chain uses TRBV6-1 with TRBJ2-1, with 8 nucleotides matching TRBD1. With 7 bases clipped from V and 16 bases from J, the junction kept 12 bases outside the gene matches. Germline V gene lookup returns CDR1 MNHNS and CDR2 SASEGT. This CDR3 spans 12 amino acids. CDR3 nucleotide sequence: TGTGCCAGCATCCTTACCGGGACAGGTCTATTCTTC. It yields the protein CASILTGTGLFF.

This clonotype was seen just once. This chain connects TRBV29-1 to TRBJ1-2; D is undetermined. Per the germline V gene, CDR1 is SQVTM and CDR2 is ANQGSEA. Deletions cut 1 base from V and 8 bases from J, with 17 bases between. The CDR3 runs to 14 residues. CDR3 region: CSVEVFAAAQGYTF. The CDR3 DNA follows: TGCAGCGTTGAAGTATTCGCGGCGGCACAGGGCTACACCTTC.

As to this clonotype: One end of the junction does not line up with germline, which may come from a read error. This chain uses TRBV29-1 with TRBJ1-1, with no clear D. Looked up from germline, CDR1 is SQVTM and CDR2 is ANQGSEA. The CDR3 totals 9 residues. The CDR3 DNA reads TGCACCGTTTCGGGGGAAGCTTTCTTT. As protein: CTVSGEAFF.

V gene TRBV20-1 combines with J gene TRBJ2-2; 7 nucleotides agree with TRBD2. CDR1 is DFQATT, CDR2 SNEGSKA, per germline (reference sequence). The CDR3 covers 14 residues. The V and J ends lost 6 bases and 3 bases, in that order; junction bases with no gene match: 7. The CDR3 spells CSAIRDYDTGELFF. DNA of the CDR3: TGCAGTGCCATCCGGGACTACGACACCGGGGAGCTGTTTTTT.

This clonotype was seen a single time. V gene TRBV28 combines with J gene TRBJ1-2; D unclear. This CDR3 comprises 14 residues. The V end lost 6 bases, the J end lost 6 bases, and 17 bases lay between the germline ends. Germline V gene lookup returns CDR1 MDHEN and CDR2 SYDVKM. The CDR3 reads CASRRAGRRDGYTF. DNA of the CDR3: TGTGCCAGCAGACGCGCAGGCCGCCGAGATGGCTACACCTTC.

The rearrangement uses TRBV3-1 and TRBJ2-7, with 8 bases identical to TRBD1. After removal of 4 bases from V and 0 bases from J, the junction contained 2 bases not matched to a gene. The CDR3 sequence is 14 residues long. Germline values: CDR1 LGHDT, CDR2 YNNKEL (reference sequence). The CDR3 sequence is CASSLGTGSYEQYF. The DNA for the CDR3 is TGTGCCAGCAGCCTAGGGACAGGCTCCTACGAGCAGTACTTC.

The V call is TRBV12-3 or TRBV12-4, the J call TRBJ1-5; a possible D gene is TRBD1 (5 bases). The ends were cut back, 5 bases at V and 1 base at J, with 12 bases in the middle. The CDR3 totals 15 residues. DNA for the CDR3: TGTGCCAGCAGTAAAACGGGGGGAAGCAATCAGCCCCAGCATTTT. It encodes CASSKTGGSNQPQHF.

The rearrangement joins TRBV12-3 or TRBV12-4 to TRBJ1-1; 9 positions match TRBD1. Trimming cost V 3 bases and J 4 bases; bases outside gene matches: 9. The CDR3 is made up of 16 amino acids. The CDR3 nucleotides are TGTGCCAGCAGTTTTCTTCCAGGACAGGGGAGCACTGAAGCTTTCTTT. Protein product: CASSFLPGQGSTEAFF.

The chain carries TRBV15 and TRBJ1-5; 8 bases are shared with TRBD1. Germline CDR1 is LNHNV and CDR2 is YYDKDF (reference sequence). This CDR3 has 15 amino acids. The J segment lost 4 bases and the V segment lost 1 base, leaving 3 bases of the junction unmatched. The CDR3 protein is CATSRAGQENQPQHF. CDR3 coding DNA: TGTGCCACCAGCAGAGCGGGACAGGAGAATCAGCCCCAGCATTTT.

CDR3 nucleotide sequence: TGCAGTGCTAGAGTCAACACGAGCTCCTATAATTCACCCCTCCACTTT. This encodes CSARVNTSSYNSPLHF. The chain links TRBV20-1 to TRBJ1-6; D remains unclear. The CDR3 is 16 residues long. Trimming removed 1 base at V and 0 bases at J, with 10 bases between. Germline CDR1 DFQATT, CDR2 SNEGSKA (reference sequence).

The CDR3 DNA reads as TGCAGTGCGAGGGGGGGTATGGATCAGCCCCAGCATTTT. Translated: CSARGGMDQPQHF. The chain is built from TRBV20-1 and TRBJ1-5; a possible D gene is TRBD1 (6 bases). In germline, CDR1 is DFQATT, CDR2 SNEGSKA (reference sequence). CDR3 length: 13 amino acids. Between the trimmed V and J ends, which lost 6 bases and 5 bases, there was a span of 14 bases.

The chain employs TRBV6-4 and TRBJ2-6; D is undetermined. The CDR3 is 14 residues long. Germline V gives CDR1 MRHNA, CDR2 SNTAGT. The V end lost 4 bases, the J end lost 2 bases, and 6 bases lay between the germline ends. CDR3 in amino acids: CASSGEAGANVLTF. CDR3 sequence (DNA): TGTGCCAGCAGTGGGGAAGCTGGGGCCAACGTCCTGACTTTC.

This chain links TRBV6-6 with TRBJ2-7; D remains ambiguous. Trimming removed 2 bases from V and 2 bases from J, with 4 bases in between. The CDR3 sequence is 12 residues long. Germline V lookup: CDR1 MNHNY, CDR2 SVGAGI (reference sequence). The CDR3 DNA reads TGTGCCAGCAGTTACGTACCCTACGAGCAGTACTTC. This encodes CASSYVPYEQYF.

This sequence joins TRBV2 and TRBJ1-2; 7 positions match TRBD1. Germline V gene lookup returns CDR1 SNHLY and CDR2 FYNNEI. This CDR3 comprises 14 residues. After removal of 5 bases from V and 3 bases from J, the junction contained 6 bases not matched to a gene. For the CDR3, the DNA is TGTGCCAGCAGTCGGGACAGAAGGGACTATGGCTACACCTTC. It specifies CASSRDRRDYGYTF.

The CDR3 nucleotides read TGTGCCAGCACCAGGGAGGCAGTCCGAGAAAAACTGTTTTTT. Translated, it gives CASTREAVREKLFF. The V and J genes are TRBV2 and TRBJ1-4; TRBD1 is a possible D gene (5 bases). This CDR3 has 14 amino acids. Germline V lookup: CDR1 SNHLY, CDR2 FYNNEI. Trimming cost V 7 bases and J 8 bases, with 17 bases left between them.

This rearrangement joins TRBV20-1 to TRBJ2-7, with 7 bases identical to TRBD1. Per the germline V gene, CDR1 is DFQATT and CDR2 is SNEGSKA (reference sequence). The ends lost 4 bases at V and 2 bases at J; junction bases unmatched: 14. The CDR3 runs to 16 residues. CDR3 DNA: TGCAGTGCTACTGGGACAGCCACAGGGGATGCCTACGAGCAGTACTTC. Protein product: CSATGTATGDAYEQYF.

This clonotype was seen more than once but under ten times. J is TRBJ2-2 and V is TRBV3-1, with 7 bases aligning to TRBD1. V lost 4 bases, J lost 1 base, and 3 bases stayed unmatched. The germline gives CDR1 LGHDT, CDR2 YNNKEL (reference sequence). This CDR3 has 15 amino acids. Here the CDR3 DNA reads TGTGCCAGCAGCCTCCGGGACAGGAACACCGGGGAGCTGTTTTTT. As protein: CASSLRDRNTGELFF.